A selection of T cell receptor beta chains follows, all from one sample in a study of shared clonotypes between healthy human individuals. The assay was immunoSEQ multiplex PCR, and TCRdb's table has in-frame clones only and misses some. The sample includes more than 200,000 clones, 50% to 80% of them seen just once. Sequencing was done on a sample of memory CD4+ T cells sorted from blood. These receptors all stem from a man in his thirties or forties in good health. The CDR3 runs from the conserved cysteine through the conserved F or W. D genes are given only for firm matches. Some rows mark clone size as missing; the rest say once, few, many or name a class of expanded clone.

abundance,v_gene,j_gene,d_gene,CDR3aa,CDR3nt
.,TRBV27,TRBJ1-5,.,CASTSLQGGNQPQHF,TGTGCCAGCACCTCTCTACAGGGAGGCAATCAGCCCCAGCATTTT
.,TRBV5-5,TRBJ2-2,.,CASSPSTGRELFF,TGTGCCAGCAGCCCCTCGACGGGCCGGGAGCTGTTTTTT
.,TRBV6-1,TRBJ2-1,TRBD2,CASGMGLADVEQFF,TGTGCCAGCGGGATGGGACTAGCGGACGTTGAGCAGTTCTTC
.,TRBV6-1,TRBJ1-4,.,CASRPGLQEKLFF,TGTGCCAGCAGACCGGGACTTCAAGAAAAACTGTTTTTT
.,TRBV11-2,TRBJ2-1,.,CASSLATGVGAFF,TGTGCCAGCAGCTTAGCGACGGGAGTGGGTGCGTTCTTC
.,TRBV7-8,TRBJ1-1,TRBD1,CASSLKGQGTEAFF,TGTGCCAGCAGCTTAAAGGGACAGGGAACTGAAGCTTTCTTT
few,TRBV9,TRBJ1-2,.,CASSVVPGANYGYTF,TGTGCCAGCAGCGTAGTTCCGGGGGCAAACTATGGCTACACCTTC
few,TRBV2,TRBJ2-7,TRBD2,CASRSSLAVYEQYF,TGTGCCAGCAGGTCTAGTCTAGCGGTCTACGAGCAGTACTTC
.,TRBV18,TRBJ2-1,TRBD1,CASSTRPGTGGDEQFF,TGTGCCAGCTCAACCAGACCGGGGACAGGGGGCGATGAGCAGTTCTTC
.,TRBV10-1,TRBJ2-1,TRBD1,CASSEGQGYYNEQFF,TGCGCCAGCAGTGAGGGACAGGGGTACTACAATGAGCAGTTCTTC